These 29 T cell receptor beta chains originate from one sample sequenced in a study of T cells in women clearing cervical HPV infection. TCRdb keeps only in-frame clones here, not all; method: immunoSEQ multiplex PCR. The sample data list tens of thousands of clones. Sequencing used blood buffy coat. The receptors here all came from a woman between 18 and 69 years old with a cervical HPV16 infection that either progressed to CIN3+ or cleared (not recorded which).

Concerning this clone itself: The read gets to within 3 residues of the CDR3 end, and the germline J gene fills in the rest. The J gene is TRBJ1-4, the V gene TRBV20-1, with D hard to call. Germline CDR1 DFQATT, CDR2 SNEGSKA (reference sequence). V was trimmed by 4 bases and J by 8 bases, leaving 11 bases between them. CDR3 length equals 12 residues. CDR3 sequence reads: CSAKSLGEKLFF. The DNA read from the CDR3 is TGCAGTGCTAAGTCCCTCGGGGAAAAA.

Comment on this clone: The read gets to within 3 residues of the CDR3 end, and the germline J gene fills in the rest. The chain recombines TRBV9 with TRBJ1-4, with TRBD1 matching 8 bases. CDR3 size: 15 residues. Germline CDR1 and CDR2: SGDLS and YYNGEE. The V gene end was trimmed by 3 bases and the J gene end by 6 bases; junction bases not matched to a gene: 7. The CDR3 DNA, read in part, is TGTGCCAGCAGCGCTCGGACAGGGTCATATGAAAAA. Its protein product is CASSARTGSYEK. The whole CDR3 sequence reads CASSARTGSYEKLFF.

On this clone: With the read ending 3 residues before the CDR3 end, the germline J gene is used to fill in that end. The genes are TRBV9 and TRBJ1-6; 9 bases are a match to TRBD1. The CDR3 covers 14 residues. The V segment lost 5 bases and the J segment 9 bases; nucleotides outside the gene matches: 6. Germline V CDR1 and CDR2: SGDLS, YYNGEE. The covered CDR3 bases are TGTGCCAGCAGTCGACAGGGGGATATTTCACCC. It is translated as CASSRQGDISP. The entire CDR3 protein reads CASSRQGDISPLHF.

Comments on this clone: The CDR3 end is not reached by the read, which stops 3 residues before it; the germline J gene fills it in. The rearrangement links TRBV19 to TRBJ2-3; 8 nucleotides line up with TRBD1. Germline V CDR1 and CDR2: LNHDA, SQIVND (reference sequence). V was clipped by 5 bases and J by 3 bases; unmatched bases: 7. The CDR3 contains 15 residues. CDR3 in amino acids: CASSHGQGPTDTQYF. The DNA read from the CDR3 is TGTGCCAGTAGTCATGGACAGGGACCTACAGATACG.

As to this clone: The read ends 3 residues early relative to the CDR3; the germline J gene fills the gap. This sequence joins TRBV10-2 and TRBJ2-7; D gene unclear. Germline V lookup: CDR1 WSHSY, CDR2 SAAADI. V was clipped by 10 bases and J by 1 base, with 14 bases between them. There are 13 residues in the CDR3. CDR3 region: CAITPGSSYEQYF. The part of the CDR3 DNA that was read is TGCGCCATCACTCCAGGTTCTTCCTACGAG.

On this clone: The CDR3 end falls 3 residues outside the read, so it is completed with the germline J gene. The chain uses TRBV11-2 and TRBJ2-6; unclear D gene. Per the germline V gene, CDR1 is SGHAT and CDR2 is FQNNGV. CDR3 size: 15 residues. V was trimmed by 0 bases and J by 0 bases, leaving 3 bases between them. The CDR3 sequence is CASSLDVSGANVLTF. The covered CDR3 bases are TGTGCCAGCAGCTTAGACGTCTCTGGGGCCAACGTC.

About this clone itself: The read falls 3 residues short of the CDR3 end, and the missing part is taken from the germline J gene. The gene calls are TRBV7-8 and TRBJ2-7; 9 bases agree with TRBD2. Trimming cost V 8 bases and J 2 bases; bases outside gene matches: 10. Germline V lookup: CDR1 SGHVS, CDR2 FQNEAQ. CDR3 size: 15 residues. CDR3 sequence reads: CASCLGRGGTYEQYF. The CDR3 DNA, read in part, is TGTGCCAGCTGTCTGGGGCGGGGGGGAACCTACGAG. Combining the CDR3 with reference TRBV7-8 and TRBJ2-7 gives the whole variable domain GAGVSQSPRYKVAKRGQDVALRCDPISGHVSLFWYQQALGQGPEFLTYFQNEAQLDKSGLPSDRFFAERPEGSVSTLKIQRTQQEDSAVYLCASCLGRGGTYEQYFGPGTRLTVT.

Concerning this clone itself: The read terminates 3 residues ahead of where the CDR3 ends, so the germline J gene completes it. This rearrangement joins TRBV7-1 to TRBJ2-1, with TRBD2 matching 9 bases. TRBV7-1 is an ORF, and what it does is uncertain. V was pared by 3 bases and J by 0 bases, with 18 bases of the junction left unmatched. The length of the CDR3 is 21 residues. The sequenced part of the CDR3 DNA is TGTGCCAGCAGCTCCAAATTGGAGTCCAGGACTAGCGATTACTCCTACAATGAG. Protein sequence: CASSSKLESRTSDYSYNE. From start to end, the CDR3 is CASSSKLESRTSDYSYNEQFF.

The DNA read from the CDR3 is TGCGCCAGCAGTCACCGAGACAGCGACTCCGGGGAG. Its translation: CASSHRDSDSGE. The entire CDR3 is CASSHRDSDSGELFF. The rearrangement links TRBV23-1 to TRBJ2-2, with a tentative D call TRBD1 (5 bases). The read finishes 3 residues shy of the CDR3 end, and the germline J gene is used to complete it. TRBV23-1 counts as an open reading frame of uncertain function. Between the trimmed V and J ends, which lost 3 bases and 6 bases, there was a span of 14 bases. This CDR3 is built from 15 residues.

To note about this clone: With the read ending 3 residues before the CDR3 end, the germline J gene is used to fill in that end. The chain is built from TRBV20-1 and TRBJ2-1; TRBD2 aligns across 8 bases. The CDR3 contains 14 residues. From germline, CDR1 is DFQATT and CDR2 SNEGSKA (reference sequence). V trimming: 0 bases; J trimming: 8 bases; junction bases outside the gene matches: 6. Partial CDR3 DNA: TGCAGTGCTAGAGATCAACGGGGGGGGTATGAG. It translates to CSARDQRGGYE. The whole CDR3 is CSARDQRGGYEQFF.

In the case of this clone: The read halts 3 residues ahead of the CDR3 end, with the missing end drawn from the germline J gene. The chain combines TRBV20-1 with TRBJ2-5; D not certain. Germline loops: CDR1 DFQATT, CDR2 SNEGSKA (reference sequence). This CDR3 contains 14 residues. V was shortened by 0 bases and J by 2 bases, with 10 bases between the two germline ends. This CDR3 is CSARDGSSQETQYF. The CDR3 bases that were read are TGCAGTGCTAGAGATGGGTCTAGTCAAGAGACC.

As for this clone: Sequencing ends 3 residues short of the CDR3 end; the germline J gene provides the rest. The J gene is TRBJ1-1, the V gene TRBV7-9; tentative D call: TRBD1 (5 bases). Germline V gene lookup returns CDR1 SEHNR and CDR2 FQNEAQ (reference sequence). Deletions cut 0 bases from V and 7 bases from J, with 15 bases between. The CDR3 length is 15 residues. The sequenced CDR3 bases are TGTGCCAGCAGCTTAGCAAGTGGCCCGAGGGGTGAA. As protein: CASSLASGPRGE. The full-length CDR3 reads as CASSLASGPRGEAFF.

Regarding this clone: With the read ending 3 residues before the CDR3 end, the germline J gene is used to fill in that end. The chain employs TRBV12-5 and TRBJ2-7; 9 bases are a match to TRBD1. The trim removed 6 bases at V and 3 bases at J, leaving 9 bases unmatched. The CDR3 is 15 amino acids. Germline V gene lookup returns CDR1 LGHNT and CDR2 FRNRAP. Partial CDR3 DNA: TGTGCTAGTGGCCAAGTCCGGGACAGGGACTACGAG. This translates into CASGQVRDRDYE. The entire CDR3 reads CASGQVRDRDYEQYF. The variable domain in full, with the rest retrieved from reference TRBV12-5 and TRBJ2-7, is DARVTQTPRHKVTEMGQEVTMRCQPILGHNTVFWYRQTMMQGLELLAYFRNRAPLDDSGMPKDRFSAEMPDATLATLKIQPSEPRDSAVYFCASGQVRDRDYEQYFGPGTRLTVT.

Remarks on this clone: The read terminates 3 residues before the CDR3 end, so the remaining end is supplied by the germline J gene. The chain couples TRBV7-9 to TRBJ2-1; 9 positions agree with TRBD2. The V gene's germline CDR1 is SEHNR and CDR2 FQNEAQ (reference sequence). With 7 bases clipped from V and 3 bases from J, the junction kept 7 bases outside the gene matches. There are 15 residues in the CDR3. The covered CDR3 bases are TGTGCCAGCATTTCTAGCGGGGTGGACTACAATGAG. Translating gives CASISSGVDYNE. The full-length CDR3 reads as CASISSGVDYNEQFF.

With regard to this clone: The read halts 3 residues ahead of the CDR3 end, with the missing end drawn from the germline J gene. The V call is TRBV5-1, the J call TRBJ1-1, with 9 bases that match TRBD1. The CDR3 runs 17 residues. Germline assignment: CDR1 SGHRS and CDR2 YFSETQ. J was trimmed by 4 bases and V by 1 base; bases with no gene match: 11. Incomplete CDR3 DNA: TGCGCCAGCAGCTTGAGAAGTGCTGGACAGGGGACCACTGAA. This encodes CASSLRSAGQGTTE. The CDR3 in its entirety is CASSLRSAGQGTTEAFF.

Concerning this clone itself: With the read ending 3 residues before the CDR3 end, the germline J gene is used to fill in that end. The chain is built from TRBV19 and TRBJ1-2; tentatively, D is TRBD1 (5 bases). Germline CDR1 LNHDA, CDR2 SQIVND (reference sequence). This CDR3 has 13 amino acids. V was cut by 8 bases and J by 7 bases, with 17 bases left in between. CDR3 DNA, as far as it was read: TGTGCCAGTGTCGCCTTGGGGGGTTTTGGC. Its protein is CASVALGGFG. The CDR3 reads in full as CASVALGGFGYTF.

Details on this clone: The read stops 3 residues short of the end of the CDR3; the missing end is completed from the germline J gene. The rearrangement joins TRBV16 to TRBJ2-1; 9 bases line up with TRBD2. This CDR3 contains 15 residues. Germline CDR1 is KGHSY and CDR2 is FQNENV. Losses at the gene ends were 4 bases for V and 4 bases for J; bases not matched to a gene: 5. CDR3 region: CASSPNLAGYNEQFF. The DNA read from the CDR3 is TGTGCCAGCAGCCCAAATCTAGCGGGATACAATGAG.

As for this clone: The read finishes 3 residues shy of the CDR3 end, and the germline J gene is used to complete it. The chain carries TRBV18 and TRBJ2-3, with 7 bases that match TRBD2. Trimming at V came to 2 bases and at J to 0 bases, leaving 17 bases not matched to a gene. This CDR3 region has 20 residues. CDR1 KGHSH and CDR2 LQKENI come from the germline V gene. CDR3 region: CASSPRRASGSVTSTDTQYF. The sequenced part of the CDR3 DNA is TGTGCCAGCTCACCAAGAAGGGCTAGCGGAAGTGTGACTAGCACAGATACG. The full variable domain, rest sourced from reference TRBV18 and TRBJ2-3, is NAGVMQNPRHLVRRRGQEARLRCSPMKGHSHVYWYRQLPEEGLKFMVYLQKENIIDESGMPKERFSAEFPKEGPSILRIQQVVRGDSAAYFCASSPRRASGSVTSTDTQYFGPGTRLTVL.

With regard to this clone: The read stops 3 residues short of the end of the CDR3; the missing end is completed from the germline J gene. This chain uses TRBV7-2 with TRBJ1-2; D unclear. The CDR3 totals 12 residues. Germline CDR1 is SGHTA and CDR2 is FQGNSA. CDR3 DNA, as far as it was read: TGTGCCAGCAGCTTAGCCTATGGCGGA. Protein sequence: CASSLAYGG. The complete CDR3 sequence is CASSLAYGGYTF.

Turning to this clone: The read gets to within 3 residues of the CDR3 end, and the germline J gene fills in the rest. The chain couples TRBV2 to TRBJ2-2; TRBD1 might be the D (5 bases). The CDR3 has 14 amino acids. Germline V lookup: CDR1 SNHLY, CDR2 FYNNEI. V was clipped by 7 bases and J by 1 base, with 10 bases between them. The CDR3 protein is CASKWQGNTGELFF. CDR3 bases read: TGTGCCAGCAAATGGCAGGGGAACACCGGGGAG.

The part of the CDR3 DNA that was read is TGCGCCAGCAGCTTTGGAGGGTATGATTCCTACGAG. This encodes CASSFGGYDSYE. The complete CDR3 protein is CASSFGGYDSYEQYF. The V and J genes are TRBV5-1 and TRBJ2-7; maybe TRBD2 (6 bases). The read comes to an end 3 residues before the CDR3 does, leaving the germline J gene to fill in the end. The germline V gene encodes CDR1 SGHRS and CDR2 YFSETQ. CDR3 size: 15 residues. V lost 2 bases and J lost 1, with 13 bases in between.

Comment on this clone: The read comes to an end 3 residues before the CDR3 does, leaving the germline J gene to fill in the end. The rearrangement uses TRBV5-1 and TRBJ2-3, with 7 bases aligning to TRBD2. The junction had 14 bases not matched to a gene; V was cut back by 4 bases and J by 6 bases. This CDR3 contains 16 residues. Germline loops: CDR1 SGHRS, CDR2 YFSETQ. CDR3 bases read: TGCGCCAGCAGCCTGGGGGGTCTCGCGGGAGTGGATACG. Residues: CASSLGGLAGVDT. The full CDR3 reads CASSLGGLAGVDTQYF.

Turning to this clone: The read gets to within 3 residues of the CDR3 end, and the germline J gene fills in the rest. The chain links TRBV10-3 to TRBJ1-4, with D perhaps TRBD1 (5 bases). The CDR3 totals 15 residues. CDR1 and CDR2 (germline): ENHRY, SYGVKD. CDR3 in amino acids: CAIRASGAGANVLFF. The CDR3 bases that were read are TGTGCCATCAGGGCCTCGGGAGCTGGGGCCAACGTA.

Regarding this clone: The read falls 3 residues short of the CDR3 end, and the missing part is taken from the germline J gene. The chain couples TRBV5-4 to TRBJ2-5, with 9 bases matching TRBD1. The CDR3 totals 14 residues. V was clipped by 4 bases and J by 3 bases; unmatched bases: 4. Germline V gene sequence: CDR1 SGHNT, CDR2 YYREEE (reference sequence). The part of the CDR3 DNA that was read is TGTGCCAGCAGCCCTACAGGGGGCGAAGAGACC. Translating it yields CASSPTGGEET. The whole CDR3 sequence reads CASSPTGGEETQYF.

With regard to this clone: From the germline J gene comes the end of the CDR3, since the read stops 3 residues before it. The chain couples TRBV5-1 to TRBJ2-5; 15 bases are a match to TRBD2. The V gene's germline CDR1 is SGHRS and CDR2 YFSETQ. Trimming cost V 4 bases and J 4 bases; bases outside gene matches: 8. The CDR3 loop spans 17 amino acids. The CDR3 is CASSPGLAGGLGETQYF. The covered CDR3 bases are TGCGCCAGCAGCCCGGGACTAGCGGGGGGACTGGGAGAGACC. Full variable domain (remainder filled in from reference TRBV5-1 and TRBJ2-5): KAGVTQTPRYLIKTRGQQVTLSCSPISGHRSVSWYQQTPGQGLQFLFEYFSETQRNKGNFPGRFSGRQFSNSRSEMNVSTLELGDSALYLCASSPGLAGGLGETQYFGPGTRLLVL.

A remark on this clone: The CDR3 end lies 3 residues beyond the end of the read and is filled in from the germline J gene. V gene TRBV4-1 combines with J gene TRBJ1-2; TRBD1 aligns across 7 bases. CDR1 MGHRA and CDR2 YSYEKL come from the germline V gene. The CDR3 covers 16 residues. The DNA read from the CDR3 is TGCGCCAGCAGCCAAGAAAAATCCTTCGGACAGGAAGGC. Translated, it gives CASSQEKSFGQEG. The whole CDR3 sequence is CASSQEKSFGQEGYTF.

In the case of this clone: The read comes to an end 3 residues before the CDR3 does, leaving the germline J gene to fill in the end. This rearrangement joins TRBV11-2 to TRBJ2-1; D is unclear. Germline V lookup: CDR1 SGHAT, CDR2 FQNNGV. V lost 5 bases, J lost 6 bases, and 14 bases lay in between. The length of the CDR3 is 14 residues. CDR3 DNA (partial): TGTGCCAGCAGCATCCTAGTATTTTCCAATGAG. It yields the protein CASSILVFSNE. The whole CDR3 is CASSILVFSNEQFF. The full variable domain, completed using reference TRBV11-2 and TRBJ2-1, is EAGVAQSPRYKIIEKRQSVAFWCNPISGHATLYWYQQILGQGPKLLIQFQNNGVVDDSQLPKDRFSAERLKGVDSTLKIQPAKLEDSAVYLCASSILVFSNEQFFGPGTRLTVL.

Turning to this clone: The read terminates 3 residues ahead of where the CDR3 ends, so the germline J gene completes it. V gene TRBV6-1 combines with J gene TRBJ2-7; TRBD1 might be the D (5 bases). The germline V and J ends were trimmed by 1 base and 2 bases, with 6 bases remaining between them. This CDR3 has 13 amino acids. Germline V gene lookup returns CDR1 MNHNS and CDR2 SASEGT. The sequenced part of the CDR3 DNA is TGTGCCAGCAGTGAAGACAGGCCCTACGAG. Its translation: CASSEDRPYE. Given in full, the CDR3 is CASSEDRPYEQYF.

Worth noting for this clone: The read terminates 3 residues before the CDR3 end, so the remaining end is supplied by the germline J gene. V gene TRBV6-1 combines with J gene TRBJ2-6; D unclear. The germline V gene has CDR1 MNHNS and CDR2 SASEGT. This CDR3 contains 14 residues. Between the trimmed V and J ends, which lost 4 bases and 1 base, there was a span of 5 bases. Incomplete CDR3 DNA: TGTGCCAGCAGTGCCAGGTCTGGGGCCAACGTC. This sequence encodes CASSARSGANV. The full CDR3 protein reads CASSARSGANVLTF.